This T cell receptor beta chain emerged from a study of blood T cell repertoires in COVID-19. Repertoires were generated with immunoSEQ multiplex PCR, while TCRdb's copy carries only in-frame clones and drops some. The top ten hold around 2.7% of the sample, which has roughly 220,000 clones, around nine tenths seen once. Germline V gene sequence: CDR1 LNHDA, CDR2 SQIVND (reference sequence). CDR3 length: 16 amino acids. V lost 5 bases to trimming and J lost 4 bases; unmatched junction nucleotides: 11. This receptor was taken from a man between 60 and 70 years old with acute or convalescent COVID-19. The V gene is TRBV19, the J gene TRBJ1-1, with 9 bases fitting TRBD1. Sequenced input: peripheral blood. This CDR3 is CASSLGTGIGFTEAFF. The DNA for the CDR3 is TGTGCCAGTAGTCTTGGGACAGGGATTGGGTTCACTGAAGCTTTCTTT.